This TCR beta chain was sequenced for a study of lung T cells in sarcoidosis with Löfgren's syndrome. A note on this clonotype: With a much larger clone just one base away, this may be a read error.

MiXCR was run by TCRdb on the reads, yielding one entry per CDR3 protein. The table lists tens of thousands of distinct CDR3 sequences, about 20% of them singletons, with less than 2.5% in the top ten. This TCR derives from a human donor with sarcoidosis (Löfgren's syndrome or another form), or a control subject (not recorded which). Sequenced: CD4+ T cells from PBMCs.

The CDR3 spells CASSQGQEFNYCYTF. The CDR3 DNA reads TGTGCCAGCAGCCAAGGACAGGAGTTTAACTATTGCTACACCTTC. The rearrangement links TRBV4-2 to TRBJ1-2; D is perhaps TRBD1 (6 bases). The CDR3 is made up of 15 amino acids. Per germline, CDR1 LGHNA and CDR2 YNFKEQ.